This TCR beta chain was captured in a study of T cell clones after liver transplantation. This table comes from immunoSEQ multiplex PCR, and its TCRdb copy is limited to in-frame clones, with some not included. In the table there are 50,000 to 55,000 clones, roughly 70% of which are singletons. Study conclusions and caveats: The donor-reactive repertoire was only partly measurable in a couple of subjects, lacking donor cells. Post-transplant time points were not standardized, so conclusions are preliminary.

Points on this clone: Its antigen remains unknown.

In germline, CDR1 is SGHRS, CDR2 YFSETQ. Trimming left V 6 bases short and J 0 bases short, with 9 bases between. The CDR3 has 14 residues. This chain connects TRBV5-1 to TRBJ2-2, with D tentatively TRBD1 (6 bases). The sample consisted of CD4+ T cells from blood, taken 54 months after liver transplant. This TCR came from a human patient who received a liver transplant. Some T cells may originate from the graft donor. The CDR3 loop is CASTDSPNTGELFF. The CDR3 region has the DNA TGCGCCAGCACGGACAGTCCGAACACCGGGGAGCTGTTTTTT.